Listed below are T cell receptor beta chains from one sample, sequenced in a study of CD8+CD57+ T cells in acquired aplastic anemia. TCRdb used MiXCR to reprocess the reads, holding one entry per CDR3 protein. Of approximately 250,000 distinct CDR3 sequences listed, approximately 82% are singletons. The sequenced material came from sorted CD4+, CD8+, or CD8+CD57+ T cells (not recorded which) from PBMCs. All receptors derive from a human donor with aplastic anemia. The CDR3 runs from the conserved cysteine through the conserved F or W. The order of the fields is CDR3 protein, CDR3 DNA, J gene, clone size, V gene, D gene. A D gene is named only where the DNA matches it firmly. Clone size is not always given. Where it is, it says once, few, many or a class for expanded clones.

CDR3 protein: CASSRAGGPLNEQYF
CDR3 DNA: TGTGCCAGCAGCAGAGCGGGGGGGCCTTTGAACGAGCAGTACTTC
J gene: TRBJ2-7
clone size: NA
V gene: TRBV9
D gene: TRBD2

CDR3 protein: CASSLGSGRRDTQF
CDR3 DNA: TGTGCCAGCAGCTTAGGTAGCGGGAGAAGAGATACGCAGTTT
J gene: TRBJ2-3
clone size: NA
V gene: TRBV7-8
D gene: TRBD2

CDR3 protein: CASSLRSGSRDMQYF
CDR3 DNA: TGTGCCAGCAGCTTGAGGAGCGGGAGCCGAGATATGCAGTATTTT
J gene: TRBJ2-3
clone size: NA
V gene: TRBV9
D gene: TRBD2

CDR3 protein: CASSLERGGAYEQYF
CDR3 DNA: TGTGCCAGCAGCTTGGAGAGGGGGGGAGCCTACGAGCAGTACTTC
J gene: TRBJ2-7
clone size: NA
V gene: TRBV5-4
D gene: NA

CDR3 protein: CASTFSDSTDTQYF
CDR3 DNA: TGTGCCAGCACCTTTAGCGACTCTACAGATACGCAGTATTTT
J gene: TRBJ2-3
clone size: NA
V gene: TRBV5-4
D gene: NA

CDR3 protein: CASGPTSIYNQQFF
CDR3 DNA: TGTGCCAGCGGGCCCACGTCCATCTACAATCAGCAGTTCTTC
J gene: TRBJ2-1
clone size: NA
V gene: TRBV7-8
D gene: NA

CDR3 protein: CAIRPGINEKLFF
CDR3 DNA: TGTGCCATCAGACCGGGGATTAATGAAAAACTGTTTTTT
J gene: TRBJ1-4
clone size: few
V gene: TRBV10-3
D gene: NA

CDR3 protein: CAIRRQGPTDEQFF
CDR3 DNA: TGTGCCATCAGGCGACAGGGACCTACCGATGAGCAGTTCTTC
J gene: TRBJ2-1
clone size: NA
V gene: TRBV10-3
D gene: TRBD1

CDR3 protein: CASGDARGDTQYF
CDR3 DNA: TGTGCCAGCGGCGACGCAAGGGGGGATACGCAGTATTTT
J gene: TRBJ2-3
clone size: NA
V gene: TRBV9
D gene: NA

CDR3 protein: CSASKDGDRDTDTQYF
CDR3 DNA: TGCAGTGCCTCCAAAGACGGGGACAGGGACACAGATACGCAGTATTTT
J gene: TRBJ2-3
clone size: NA
V gene: TRBV20-1
D gene: TRBD1

CDR3 protein: CASSIRGGGDTQYF
CDR3 DNA: TGTGCCAGCAGCATACGGGGAGGGGGCGACACGCAGTACTTC
J gene: TRBJ2-7
clone size: NA
V gene: TRBV7-8
D gene: NA

CDR3 protein: CASSRLAGEGEQYF
CDR3 DNA: TGTGCCAGTAGTCGACTAGCGGGGGAGGGCGAGCAGTACTTC
J gene: TRBJ2-7
clone size: few
V gene: TRBV19
D gene: TRBD2

CDR3 protein: CASSLAGGLDSKHF
CDR3 DNA: TGTGCCAGCAGCTTAGCGGGCGGGCTGGATAGCAAGCATTTT
J gene: TRBJ2-3
clone size: once
V gene: TRBV7-9
D gene: NA

CDR3 protein: CATSRDREGDTDTQYF
CDR3 DNA: TGTGCCACCAGCAGAGATAGGGAGGGAGATACAGATACGCAGTATTTT
J gene: TRBJ2-3
clone size: NA
V gene: TRBV7-2
D gene: TRBD2

CDR3 protein: CASSLGEGPDTQAFF
CDR3 DNA: TGTGCCAGCAGCTTAGGGGAAGGGCCCGATACGCAGGCTTTCTTT
J gene: TRBJ1-1
clone size: NA
V gene: TRBV7-8
D gene: NA

CDR3 protein: CASSAVAGTEYF
CDR3 DNA: TGTGCCAGCAGCGCAGTGGCAGGGACCGAGTACTTC
J gene: TRBJ2-5
clone size: NA
V gene: TRBV7-2
D gene: NA

CDR3 protein: CASSDEGGGGYTF
CDR3 DNA: TGTGCCAGCAGCGATGAGGGGGGAGGTGGCTACACCTTC
J gene: TRBJ1-2
clone size: once
V gene: TRBV9
D gene: NA

CDR3 protein: CASGFAGGPEPQYF
CDR3 DNA: TGTGCCAGCGGCTTCGCGGGAGGTCCCGAGCCGCAGTATTTT
J gene: TRBJ2-3
clone size: NA
V gene: TRBV7-2
D gene: TRBD2

CDR3 protein: CASSFRGRGGYLFF
CDR3 DNA: TGTGCCAGCAGCTTCAGGGGGCGGGGCGGGTATCTGTTTTTT
J gene: TRBJ2-2
clone size: NA
V gene: TRBV7-2
D gene: TRBD1

CDR3 protein: CASSQPQGYRNKQFF
CDR3 DNA: TGTGCCAGCAGCCAACCGCAGGGCTACAGGAATAAGCAGTTCTTC
J gene: TRBJ2-1
clone size: NA
V gene: TRBV7-9
D gene: NA

CDR3 protein: CASSLTGGPYNPHLHF
CDR3 DNA: TGTGCCAGCAGCTTAACGGGGGGTCCCTATAATCCACACCTCCACTTT
J gene: TRBJ1-6
clone size: NA
V gene: TRBV7-8
D gene: NA

CDR3 protein: CASGEGGSSTPHF
CDR3 DNA: TGTGCCAGCGGGGAAGGGGGCAGTTCAACGCCGCATTTT
J gene: TRBJ2-3
clone size: NA
V gene: TRBV9
D gene: TRBD1

CDR3 protein: CASSFHRSGGTDEFF
CDR3 DNA: TGTGCCAGCAGCTTTCATCGAAGCGGGGGGACCGATGAGTTCTTT
J gene: TRBJ1-1
clone size: few
V gene: TRBV7-9
D gene: NA

CDR3 protein: CASSPRARPDYEQYF
CDR3 DNA: TGTGCCAGCAGCCCCCGGGCCAGACCAGACTACGAGCAGTACTTC
J gene: TRBJ2-7
clone size: NA
V gene: TRBV7-8
D gene: NA

CDR3 protein: CASSLAPGALFFGTF
CDR3 DNA: NA
J gene: TRBJ1-2
clone size: NA
V gene: TRBV7-9
D gene: NA

CDR3 protein: CARARRGGGQPQHF
CDR3 DNA: TGTGCCCGCGCTAGGAGAGGGGGCGGTCAGCCCCAGCATTTT
J gene: TRBJ1-5
clone size: NA
V gene: TRBV5-1
D gene: TRBD1

CDR3 protein: CATSVEGRQADGEEFF
CDR3 DNA: TGTGCCACCAGCGTAGAAGGAAGACAGGCCGACGGTGAGGAGTTCTTT
J gene: TRBJ1-1
clone size: NA
V gene: TRBV24-1
D gene: NA

CDR3 protein: CSARSGGYEQFF
CDR3 DNA: TGCAGTGCTAGATCCGGGGGATATGAGCAGTTCTTC
J gene: TRBJ2-1
clone size: NA
V gene: TRBV20-1
D gene: NA

CDR3 protein: CASARETQYF
CDR3 DNA: TGTGCCAGCGCTCGAGAGACCCAGTACTTC
J gene: TRBJ2-5
clone size: few
V gene: TRBV7-8
D gene: NA

CDR3 protein: CSASFLGASSYNEQFF
CDR3 DNA: TGCAGTGCTAGTTTTTTAGGGGCTAGCTCCTACAATGAGCAGTTCTTC
J gene: TRBJ2-1
clone size: once
V gene: TRBV20-1
D gene: NA

CDR3 protein: CASSFGWYAVYGYTF
CDR3 DNA: TGCGCCAGCAGCTTCGGCTGGTACGCGGTCTATGGCTACACCTTC
J gene: TRBJ1-2
clone size: NA
V gene: TRBV5-1
D gene: NA

CDR3 protein: CASSPSGGPGGKYF
CDR3 DNA: TGTGCCAGCAGCCCGAGTGGCGGGCCAGGTGGCAAGTATTTT
J gene: TRBJ2-3
clone size: NA
V gene: TRBV7-2
D gene: NA

CDR3 protein: CASSIIGGRGKEEQFF
CDR3 DNA: TGTGCCAGTAGCATTATTGGCGGAAGGGGAAAGGAGGAGCAGTTCTTC
J gene: TRBJ2-1
clone size: once
V gene: TRBV19
D gene: NA

CDR3 protein: CASSGGDRLGYNTEAFF
CDR3 DNA: TGTGCCAGCAGCGGGGGAGACCGATTGGGCTACAACACTGAAGCTTTCTTT
J gene: TRBJ1-1
clone size: NA
V gene: TRBV9
D gene: NA

CDR3 protein: CASSFHVTGNTEAF
CDR3 DNA: TGTGCCAGCAGCTTCCATGTCACAGGGAACACTGAAGCTTTC
J gene: TRBJ2-7
clone size: NA
V gene: TRBV11-3
D gene: NA

CDR3 protein: CSVAWTGDRNEQLF
CDR3 DNA: TGCAGCGTTGCTTGGACAGGGGATCGGAATGAGCAGCTCTTC
J gene: TRBJ2-1
clone size: NA
V gene: TRBV29-1
D gene: TRBD1